The text below deals with one T cell receptor (beta chain). Its antigen remains unknown. Germline CDR1 SQVTM, CDR2 ANQGSEA. The CDR3 is made up of 14 amino acids. V was cut by 3 bases and J by 4 bases, with 14 bases left in between. This specimen comes from a study of shared clonotypes between healthy human individuals. Study-level information: Each donor's CD8 memory used one plate, CD8 naive two, each CD4 subset three. Study findings and constraints: Generation of non-shared clonotypes was less probable than generation of clonotypes shared by all four donors.

Generated by immunoSEQ multiplex PCR, the TCRdb table keeps only in-frame clones and is missing some. The table includes roughly 2.2 million clones, roughly 90% detected once. The sequenced sample was naive CD4+ T cells from PBMCs. Described subset: CD45RA+ positively selected. The TCR sequence derives from a man aged 18 to 35 in good health. Some clones in this sample may be carry-over from other donors' samples. The chain has TRBV29-1 and TRBJ2-3; D call uncertain. The CDR3 DNA follows: TGCAGCGTTGAGCATGGCCTTAAGCCAGATACGCAGTATTTT. As protein: CSVEHGLKPDTQYF.